The present T cell receptor (beta chain) was sequenced within a study of T-cell reconstitution after alpha-beta-depleted transplantation in children. Preparation of the TCRbeta library was carried out with unique molecular identifiers. Using its own MiXCR run on the PCR reads, TCRdb lists one record per CDR3 protein. The table lists about half a million distinct CDR3 sequences, about 12% of them singletons, with around 5.8% in the top ten. The CDR3 is 12 residues long. Trimming took 3 bases from V and 4 from J, leaving 9 bases between them. Germline lookup yields CDR1 SQVTM and CDR2 ANQGSEA. The J gene is TRBJ1-2, the V gene TRBV29-1; no reliable D call. This sample comprised PBMCs from the stem cell graft donor, obtained from the stem cell graft. This receptor was identified in a human donor who donated a stem cell graft to a child with combined immunodeficiency. The CDR3 spells CSVDQDFYGYTF. CDR3 bases: TGCAGCGTTGACCAGGACTTCTATGGCTACACCTTC.